The entry that follows covers one T cell receptor (beta chain) sequence. In the original workflow: Using reference gene primer amplification, nucleated cell counts were estimated. Assay: immunoSEQ multiplex PCR; the TCRdb copy retains only in-frame clones and omits some. V and J calls and clone size are given by that table; D and trimming were obtained from the DNA. This table holds a few hundred thousand clones, about 86% found once. Participant ages covered about 18 to 89 years across 25 or so US areas. These data come from a study of blood T cell repertoires in COVID-19. Study in general: Sites in the United States, Italy and Spain provided acute and convalescent COVID-19 samples. The analysed material was cDNA or gDNA that came from T cells, B-cell-depleted T cells, or PBMCs.

Sequenced material: PBMCs or T cells enriched from blood (not recorded which). This clonotype was sampled from a woman aged 40 to 49 with acute COVID-19.

The CDR3 region has the DNA TGTGCCAGTAGTATTCTTGGCGGGGGCAACTACGAGCAGTACTTC. This encodes CASSILGGGNYEQYF. The chain joins TRBV19 to TRBJ2-7; D may be TRBD2 (7 bases). The V gene's germline CDR1 is LNHDA and CDR2 SQIVND (reference sequence). This CDR3 is 15 amino acids long. The V end lost 3 bases, the J end lost 3 bases, and 15 bases lay between the germline ends. The variable domain in full, with the rest retrieved from reference TRBV19 and TRBJ2-7, is DGGITQSPKYLFRKEGQNVTLSCEQNLNHDAMYWYRQDPGQGLRLIYYSQIVNDFQKGDIAEGYSVSREKKESFPLTVTSAQKNPTAFYLCASSILGGGNYEQYFGPGTRLTVT.